One and the same sample provided the 20 T cell receptor beta chains below, sequenced in a study of tumor and adjacent non-tumor tissue in lung cancer. TCRbeta libraries were built with three rounds of nested PCR, modified from ARM-PCR. TCRdb re-called the multiplex PCR reads through MiXCR, storing one row per CDR3 protein. The sample holds under 250,000 distinct CDR3 sequences; around 71% are singletons and the top ten take roughly a quarter. This sample's RNA came from whole unsorted tissue. Sequenced sample: lung tumor tissue. These receptors originate from a man in his sixties with non-small cell lung cancer.

A remark on this clonotype: At one boundary the junction diverges from the germline segment, which might be a read error. The chain couples TRBV29-1 to TRBJ1-2, with a tentative D call TRBD1 (5 bases). Per the germline V gene, CDR1 is SQVTM and CDR2 is ANQGSEA. The CDR3 is made up of 14 amino acids. The CDR3 is CSVGTRAHSYGYNF. In nucleotides, the CDR3 is TGTAGCGTTGGAACCAGGGCCCATAGCTATGGCTACAACTTC.

Concerning this clonotype itself: A much larger clone differs by one base, so this may be a read error. This chain connects TRBV12-3 or TRBV12-4 to TRBJ1-1, with D unresolved. The V end was cut by 1 base, the J end by 3 bases, with 9 bases between. CDR3 length: 14 residues. The chain's CDR3 is CASSLEWKDTEAFF. CDR3 coding DNA: TGTGCCAGCAGTTTAGAGTGGAAGGACACTGAAGCTTTCTTT.

This clonotype was observed a single time. This chain links TRBV6-6 with TRBJ2-1; no clear D gene. The J call may be wrong; the DNA end is better matched by TRBJ2-7. Germline-derived CDR1 and CDR2 are MNHNY and SVGAGI (reference sequence). The CDR3 loop spans 13 amino acids. CDR3 sequence reads: CASSFTFYNEQYF. CDR3 in DNA: TGTGCCAGCAGTTTTACTTTCTACAATGAGCAGTACTTC.

As concerns this clonotype: One junction end does not reproduce the germline sequence, and a read error may be involved. This chain links TRBV12-3 or TRBV12-4 with TRBJ1-2, with no clear D. This CDR3 comprises 14 residues. CDR3 DNA: TGTGTCAGCAGCAATTCGGGGTTTAGGTATGGCTACACCTTC. Its protein product is CVSSNSGFRYGYTF.

A word on this clonotype: This may come from a read error, since a much larger clone is one base off. This chain joins TRBV20-1 and TRBJ2-7; 9 bases are shared with TRBD2. Germline V lookup: CDR1 DFQATT, CDR2 SNEGSKA (reference sequence). CDR3 length: 15 amino acids. The CDR3 DNA reads as TGCAGTGATAGAGATCCGACTAGCGGAGGCTACGAGCAGTACTTC. Its translation is CSDRDPTSGGYEQYF.

The rearrangement joins TRBV6-1 to TRBJ1-2; D ambiguous. The CDR3 extends over 9 amino acids. CDR1 is MNHNS, CDR2 SASEGT, per germline. Trimming stripped 9 bases from V and 13 bases from J, with 12 bases between. As DNA, the CDR3 is TGTGCCAGGAATACGCCTGGCACCTTC. Translated: CARNTPGTF.

On this clonotype: The germline gene is not matched at one end of the junction; a read error may be the cause. The chain is built from TRBV20-1 and TRBJ2-7, with TRBD2 matching over 8 bases. CDR3 length: 14 residues. Germline assignment: CDR1 DFQATT and CDR2 SNEGSKA (reference sequence). The CDR3 sequence: CIATELAETYEQYF. The CDR3 DNA reads as TGCATTGCTACAGAACTAGCGGAGACCTACGAGCAGTACTTC.

Notes on this clonotype: It may be a read error: a sequence one base away is much more abundant. No conserved phenylalanine or tryptophan ends this CDR3, so it is likely a read error. The chain's CDR3 is CASSGGTPASLHV. CDR3 bases: TGTGCCAGCTCAGGGGGGACGCCCGCTTCCCTCCACGTT. This chain links TRBV18 with TRBJ1-6, with D possibly TRBD1 on 5 matching bases. This CDR3 region has 13 residues. Trimming cost V 5 bases and J 14 bases, with 16 bases left between them. Germline assignment: CDR1 KGHSH and CDR2 LQKENI.

On this clonotype itself: Possible read error: a much larger clone is one base away. This chain connects TRBV20-1 to TRBJ2-3; weak D call: TRBD1 (6 bases). V was trimmed by 5 bases and J by 4 bases, leaving 19 bases between them. CDR1 and CDR2 (germline): DFQATT, SNEGSKA (reference sequence). The CDR3 extends over 15 amino acids. DNA of the CDR3: TGCAGTGCTGCCCGGGACATTTTTTTTGCAGATACGCAGTATTTT. Translating gives CSAARDIFFADTQYF.

The chain links TRBV10-2 to TRBJ2-5; the match to TRBD1 covers 10 bases. From germline, CDR1 is WSHSY and CDR2 SAAADI. V lost 7 bases to trimming and J lost 5 bases; unmatched junction nucleotides: 4. The CDR3 has 13 residues. CDR3 loop: CASNDRGQETQYF. CDR3 in DNA: TGCGCCAGCAATGACAGGGGGCAGGAGACCCAGTACTTC.

The chain is built from TRBV7-9 and TRBJ2-1, with D unclear. The CDR3 consists of 10 residues. Looked up from germline, CDR1 is SEHNR and CDR2 is FQNEAQ (reference sequence). DNA for the CDR3: TGTGCTCTAGTGGCGAATGAGCAGTTCTTC. This translates into CALVANEQFF.

As for this clonotype: Compared with germline, one end of the junction differs, possibly owing to a read error. The V gene is TRBV20-1, the J gene TRBJ2-1; D is undetermined. This CDR3 is 11 amino acids long. Germline loops: CDR1 DFQATT, CDR2 SNEGSKA (reference sequence). The CDR3 region has the DNA TGCAGTGTTATAAACGCCAATGAGCAGTTATTC. Amino acid sequence: CSVINANEQLF.

In the case of this clonotype: The junction does not match germline at one end; this may be a read error. The gene calls are TRBV12-5 and TRBJ2-2; 7 positions agree with TRBD2. This CDR3 is 20 amino acids long. Per germline, CDR1 LGHNT and CDR2 FRNRAP. This CDR3 reads CASKPPIYTSVRIGTGELFF. CDR3 coding DNA: TGTGCTAGCAAGCCGCCGATATATACTAGCGTGAGAATCGGCACCGGTGAGCTGTTTTTT.

This chain uses TRBV12-3 or TRBV12-4 with TRBJ2-5; 7 bases agree with TRBD1. V dropped 1 base and J dropped 7; count of bases not matched to a gene: 6. This CDR3 is built from 14 residues. The CDR3 DNA is TGTGCCAGCAGTTTAGAGGGGGCAGGGTGGACCCAGTACTTC. Amino acids: CASSLEGAGWTQYF.

The gene calls are TRBV10-2 and TRBJ2-1; 7 bases fit TRBD2. CDR1 is WSHSY and CDR2 is SAAADI in the germline V gene. The CDR3 contains 15 residues. The J segment lost 7 bases and the V segment lost 5 bases, leaving 11 bases of the junction unmatched. This chain's CDR3 is CASSRVAGDQNEQFF. DNA for the CDR3: TGCGCCAGCAGTCGAGTGGCGGGAGATCAGAATGAGCAGTTCTTC.

As to this clonotype: This may be a read error: a much more frequent sequence differs by one nucleotide. This sequence joins TRBV29-1 and TRBJ1-1; 7 bases map to TRBD1. CDR3 size: 12 residues. V lost 7 bases and J lost 7; bases outside the gene matches: 9. Germline V gives CDR1 SQVTM, CDR2 ANQGSEA. The CDR3 loop is CSGTGLNDEAFF. CDR3 bases: TGCAGCGGGACAGGTCTGAACGATGAAGCTTTCTTT.

The genes are TRBV5-8 and TRBJ2-1; 11 nucleotides align to TRBD2. CDR3 length: 14 residues. V gave up 0 bases and J gave up 15 bases; unmatched junction bases: 8. Germline V gene sequence: CDR1 SGHTS, CDR2 YDEGEE. The CDR3 here is CASSLAIAGGRWFF. The DNA for the CDR3 is TGTGCCAGCAGCTTGGCGATAGCGGGGGGGCGGTGGTTCTTC.

Concerning this clonotype: Germline and junction disagree at one end, which may indicate a read error. The chain links TRBV20-1 to TRBJ2-1; D possibly corresponds to TRBD2 (6 bases). This CDR3 is built from 9 residues. Germline CDR1 is DFQATT and CDR2 is SNEGSKA (reference sequence). CDR3 amino acids: CSTSLGQFF. In DNA form, the CDR3 reads TGCAGTACTAGCCTCGGTCAGTTCTTC.

A remark on this clonotype: With a much larger clone just one base away, this may be a read error. V and J are TRBV12-3 or TRBV12-4 and TRBJ1-2, with D possibly matching TRBD1 (6 bases). The CDR3 has 13 amino acids. Here the CDR3 reads CASSRNQGSGCTF. The DNA of the CDR3 is TGTGCCAGCAGCCGGAATCAGGGGAGTGGCTGCACCTTC.

Turning to this clonotype: A junction boundary mismatches the germline segment, possibly from a read error. The chain carries TRBV11-3 and TRBJ2-3; no definite D call. CDR1 SGHNT and CDR2 YENEEA come from the germline V gene. This CDR3 spans 13 amino acids. As DNA, the CDR3 is TGTGCCAACAACCCTCGGGTCACAGAAACGCAGTATTTT. Amino acid sequence: CANNPRVTETQYF.